This T cell receptor (beta chain) came from a study of T cell changes during pregnancy in multiple sclerosis. The CDR3 sequence is 13 residues long. CDR1 SGHDT and CDR2 YYEEEE come from the germline V gene. Trimming stripped 0 bases from V and 6 bases from J, with 9 bases between. Assay: immunoSEQ multiplex PCR; the TCRdb copy retains only in-frame clones and omits some. The sample records approximately 41,000 clones, about 90% being singletons. The chain couples TRBV5-6 to TRBJ2-5; maybe TRBD2 (6 bases). This TCR derives from a female donor with multiple sclerosis, enrolled in a pregnancy study. The sequencing here drew on CD8+ T cells from peripheral blood mononuclear cells, taken in the first trimester of pregnancy. CDR3 sequence: CASSLEWTKTQYF. The CDR3 DNA sequence: TGTGCCAGCAGCTTGGAATGGACTAAGACCCAGTACTTC.